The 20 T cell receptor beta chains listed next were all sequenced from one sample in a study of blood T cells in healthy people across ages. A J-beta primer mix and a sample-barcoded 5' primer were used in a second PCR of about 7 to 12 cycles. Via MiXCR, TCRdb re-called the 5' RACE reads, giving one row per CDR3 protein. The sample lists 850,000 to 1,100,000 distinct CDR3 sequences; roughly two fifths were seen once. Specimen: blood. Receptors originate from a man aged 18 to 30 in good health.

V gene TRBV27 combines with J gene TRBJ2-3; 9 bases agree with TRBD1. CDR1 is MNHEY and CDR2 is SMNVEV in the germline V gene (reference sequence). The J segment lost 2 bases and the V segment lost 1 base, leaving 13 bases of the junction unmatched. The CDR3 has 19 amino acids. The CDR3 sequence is CASSLFSPPGQGTTDTQYF. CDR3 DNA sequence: TGTGCCAGCAGTTTATTTTCTCCTCCGGGACAGGGAACCACAGATACGCAGTATTTT.

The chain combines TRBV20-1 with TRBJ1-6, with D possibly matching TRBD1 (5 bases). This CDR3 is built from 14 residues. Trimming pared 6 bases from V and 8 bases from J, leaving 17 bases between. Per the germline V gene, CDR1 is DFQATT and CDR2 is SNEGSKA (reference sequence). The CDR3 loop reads CSATDGTEYSPLHF. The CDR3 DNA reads TGCAGTGCGACCGACGGGACTGAGTATTCACCCCTCCACTTT.

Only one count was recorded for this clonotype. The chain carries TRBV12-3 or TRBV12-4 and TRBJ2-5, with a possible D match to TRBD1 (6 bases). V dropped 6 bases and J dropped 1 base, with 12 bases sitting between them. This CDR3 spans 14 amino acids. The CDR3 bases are TGTGCCAGCAGACCCAGGGGTTCCCAAGAGACCCAGTACTTC. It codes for CASRPRGSQETQYF.

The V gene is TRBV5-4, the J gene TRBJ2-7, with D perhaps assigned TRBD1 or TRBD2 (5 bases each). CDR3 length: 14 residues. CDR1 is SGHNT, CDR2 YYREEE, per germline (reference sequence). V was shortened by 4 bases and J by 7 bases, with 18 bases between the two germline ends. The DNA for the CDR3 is TGTGCCAGCAGCACCGGGACCCGATACAATGAGCAGTACTTC. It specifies CASSTGTRYNEQYF.

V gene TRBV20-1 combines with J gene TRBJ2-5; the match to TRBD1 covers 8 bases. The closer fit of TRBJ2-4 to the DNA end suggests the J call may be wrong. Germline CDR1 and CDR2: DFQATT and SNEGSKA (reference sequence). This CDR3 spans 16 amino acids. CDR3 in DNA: TGCAGTGCTAGTGGACAGGGTGCGGTTTACGAAAACATTCAGTACTTC. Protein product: CSASGQGAVYENIQYF.

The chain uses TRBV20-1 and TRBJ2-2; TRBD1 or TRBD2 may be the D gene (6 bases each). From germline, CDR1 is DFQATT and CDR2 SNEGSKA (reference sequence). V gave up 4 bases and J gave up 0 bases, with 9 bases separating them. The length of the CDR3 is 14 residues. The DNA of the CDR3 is TGCAGTGCTAAGGGGGGCCCGAACACCGGGGAGCTGTTTTTT. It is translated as CSAKGGPNTGELFF.

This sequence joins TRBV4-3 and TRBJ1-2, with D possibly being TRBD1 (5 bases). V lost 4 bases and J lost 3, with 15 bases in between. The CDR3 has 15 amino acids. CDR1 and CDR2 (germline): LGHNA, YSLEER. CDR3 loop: CASSPAQGADYGYTF. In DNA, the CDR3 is TGCGCCAGCAGCCCAGCCCAAGGGGCCGACTATGGCTACACCTTC.

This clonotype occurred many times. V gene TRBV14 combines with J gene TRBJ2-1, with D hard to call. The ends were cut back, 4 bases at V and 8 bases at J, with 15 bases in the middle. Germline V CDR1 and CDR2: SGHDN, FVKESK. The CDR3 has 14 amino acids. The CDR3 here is CASSPLQIRDEQFF. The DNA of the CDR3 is TGTGCCAGCAGCCCATTACAAATTAGGGATGAGCAGTTCTTC. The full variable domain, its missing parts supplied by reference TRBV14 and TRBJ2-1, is EAGVTQFPSHSVIEKGQTVTLRCDPISGHDNLYWYRRVMGKEIKFLLHFVKESKQDESGMPNNRFLAERTGGTYSTLKVQPAELEDSGVYFCASSPLQIRDEQFFGPGTRLTVL.

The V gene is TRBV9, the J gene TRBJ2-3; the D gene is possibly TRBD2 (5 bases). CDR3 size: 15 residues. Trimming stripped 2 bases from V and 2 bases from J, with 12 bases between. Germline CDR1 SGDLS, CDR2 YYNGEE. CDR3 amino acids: CASSVSGVLTDTQYF. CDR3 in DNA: TGTGCCAGCAGCGTGTCCGGGGTCCTCACAGATACGCAGTATTTT.

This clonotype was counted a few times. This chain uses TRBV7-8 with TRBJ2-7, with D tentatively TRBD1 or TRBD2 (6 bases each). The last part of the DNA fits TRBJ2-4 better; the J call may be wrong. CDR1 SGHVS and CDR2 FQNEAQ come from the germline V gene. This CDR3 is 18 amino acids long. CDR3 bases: TGTGCCAGCAGCCCCCTCCTCGTAAGGGGGGCGGCCAAAAACATTCAGTACTTC. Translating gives CASSPLLVRGAAKNIQYF.

The CDR3 is CASSVGSGGELFF. DNA of the CDR3: TGTGCCAGCAGCGTAGGCTCTGGCGGGGAGCTGTTTTTT. The rearrangement links TRBV7-2 to TRBJ2-2; D is unclear. V dropped 5 bases and J dropped 7 bases, with 11 bases sitting between them. Germline V gives CDR1 SGHTA, CDR2 FQGNSA. The CDR3 is 13 amino acids.

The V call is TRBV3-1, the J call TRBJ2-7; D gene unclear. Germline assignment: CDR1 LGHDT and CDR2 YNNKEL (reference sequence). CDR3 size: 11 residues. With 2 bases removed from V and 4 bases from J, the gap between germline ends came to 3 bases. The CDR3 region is CASSQFYEQYF. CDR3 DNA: TGTGCCAGCAGCCAATTTTACGAGCAGTACTTC.

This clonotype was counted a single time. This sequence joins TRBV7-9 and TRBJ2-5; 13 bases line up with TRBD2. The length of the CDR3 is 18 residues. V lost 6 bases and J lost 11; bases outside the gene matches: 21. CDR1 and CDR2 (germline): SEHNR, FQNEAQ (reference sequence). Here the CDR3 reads CASSSPGLAGDFYNEQYF. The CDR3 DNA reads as TGTGCCAGCAGTTCTCCCGGACTAGCGGGGGATTTCTACAATGAGCAGTACTTC. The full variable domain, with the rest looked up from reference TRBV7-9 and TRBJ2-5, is DTGVSQNPRHKITKRGQNVTFRCDPISEHNRLYWYRQTLGQGPEFLTYFQNEAQLEKSRLLSDRFSAERPKGSFSTLEIQRTEQGDSAMYLCASSSPGLAGDFYNEQYFGPGTRLLVL.

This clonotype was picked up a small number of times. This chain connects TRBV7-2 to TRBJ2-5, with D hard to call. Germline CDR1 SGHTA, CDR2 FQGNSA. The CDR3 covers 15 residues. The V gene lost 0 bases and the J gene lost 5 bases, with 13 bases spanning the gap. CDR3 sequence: CASSLAHIFGETQYF. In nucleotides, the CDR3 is TGTGCCAGCAGCTTAGCCCATATCTTCGGGGAGACCCAGTACTTC.

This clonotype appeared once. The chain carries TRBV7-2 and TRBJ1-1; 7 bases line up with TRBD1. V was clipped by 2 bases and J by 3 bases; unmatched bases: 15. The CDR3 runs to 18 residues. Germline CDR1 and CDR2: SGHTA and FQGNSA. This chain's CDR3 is CASSLPRQGRGGDTEAFF. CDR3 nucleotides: TGTGCCAGCAGCTTACCGAGACAGGGAAGAGGAGGGGACACTGAAGCTTTCTTT.

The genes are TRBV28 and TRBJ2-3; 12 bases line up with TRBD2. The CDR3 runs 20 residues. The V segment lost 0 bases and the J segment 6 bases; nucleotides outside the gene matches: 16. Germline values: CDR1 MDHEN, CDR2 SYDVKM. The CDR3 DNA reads TGTGCCAGCAGTTTATGGTCCAGTTACGAGGCTAGCGGGGGGGCGGATACGCAGTATTTT. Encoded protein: CASSLWSSYEASGGADTQYF.

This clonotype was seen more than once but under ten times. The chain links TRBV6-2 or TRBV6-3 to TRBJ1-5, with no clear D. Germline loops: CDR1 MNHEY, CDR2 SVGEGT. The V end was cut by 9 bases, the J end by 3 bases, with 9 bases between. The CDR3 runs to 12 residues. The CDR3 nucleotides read TGTGCCAGTGCTAGGTTCAATCAGCCCCAGCATTTT. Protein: CASARFNQPQHF.

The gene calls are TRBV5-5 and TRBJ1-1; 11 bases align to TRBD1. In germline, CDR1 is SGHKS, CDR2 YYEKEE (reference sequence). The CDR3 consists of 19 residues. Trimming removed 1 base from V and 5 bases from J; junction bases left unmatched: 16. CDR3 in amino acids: CASSLSWLGTGGLRTEAFF. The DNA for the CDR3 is TGTGCCAGCAGCTTGTCGTGGTTGGGGACAGGGGGGTTGAGAACTGAAGCTTTCTTT. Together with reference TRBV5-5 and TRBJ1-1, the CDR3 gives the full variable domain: DAGVTQSPTHLIKTRGQQVTLRCSPISGHKSVSWYQQVLGQGPQFIFQYYEKEERGRGNFPDRFSARQFPNYSSELNVNALLLGDSALYLCASSLSWLGTGGLRTEAFFGQGTRLTVV.

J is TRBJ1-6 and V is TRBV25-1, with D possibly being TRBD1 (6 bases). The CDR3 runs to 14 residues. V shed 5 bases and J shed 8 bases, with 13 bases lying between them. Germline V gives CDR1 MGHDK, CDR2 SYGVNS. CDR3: CASSSQGLDSPLHF. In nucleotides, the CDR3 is TGTGCCAGCAGTTCACAGGGCCTTGATTCACCCCTCCACTTT.

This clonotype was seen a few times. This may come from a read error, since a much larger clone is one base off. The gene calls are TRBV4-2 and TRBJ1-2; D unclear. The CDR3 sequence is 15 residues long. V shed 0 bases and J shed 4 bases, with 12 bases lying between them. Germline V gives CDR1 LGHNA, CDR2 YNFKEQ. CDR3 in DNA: TGTGCCAGCAGCCAAGATCAGGTCGCTAGCTATGGCTACACCTTC. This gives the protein CASSQDQVASYGYTF.